These T cell receptor beta chains were read from a single sample in a study of T cells expressing NK-cell markers. Following a re-call of the 5' RACE reads, TCRdb has one entry per CDR3 protein and lacks DNA. The repertoire shows about 460,000 distinct CDR3 sequences; the top ten hold approximately 1.4%. The sequenced sample was blood T cells: a sorted CD56 or NKG2C T cell subset, CD4+ or CD8+ T cells, or bulk PBMC T cells (not recorded which). The receptors stem from a woman between 45 and 65 years old in good health. The CDR3 runs from the conserved cysteine through the conserved F or W.

TRBJ2-7,TRBV28,CASSRVGRAEQYF
TRBJ2-3,TRBV7-9,CASSRSGTTGNTQYF
TRBJ2-7,TRBV20-1,CSANNPRTSDYEQYF
TRBJ2-2,TRBV10-2,CASTASGRVGELFF
TRBJ2-1,TRBV24-1,CATSERWPAGPEQFF
TRBJ2-6,TRBV7-9,CASSFGRTNVLTF
TRBJ2-7,TRBV29-1,CSVRRGGRYEQYF
TRBJ2-2,TRBV4-1,CASSQDRSAERVTGELFF
TRBJ2-4,TRBV20-1,CSAPTFGLAKNIQYF
TRBJ2-5,TRBV2,CASTRRLSKETQYF
TRBJ2-3,TRBV20-1,CSARRSRVSTDTQYF
TRBJ2-5,TRBV29-1,CGGWVGRETQYF
TRBJ1-5,TRBV25-1,CASSGLGGNQPQHF
TRBJ2-5,TRBV2,CASSDLDRETQYF
TRBJ2-2,TRBV27,CASSNSGLDTGELFF
TRBJ2-1,TRBV3-1,CASSPTSRGRARDEQFF
TRBJ1-5,TRBV5-1,CASSLEVGPGQPQHF
TRBJ2-2,TRBV5-1,CASYGSYTGELFF
TRBJ2-5,TRBV6-5,CASSVVRGQRETQYF